The clone carrying this TCR beta chain was found a few times. These data are taken from a study of blood T cells in healthy people across ages. Primed by a sample-barcoded 5' primer and a J-beta primer mix, a second PCR proceeded for 7 to 11 cycles. TCRdb processed the 5' RACE reads anew with MiXCR; each CDR3 protein has one entry. The sample holds 800,000 to 950,000 distinct CDR3 sequences, 25% to 30% seen once. Germline CDR1 SGHDN, CDR2 FVKESK. With V trimmed by 2 bases and J by 3 bases, 7 bases remained unmatched. The CDR3 is 15 residues long. Separately, the same data were catalogued under a study of T cells of mothers and their children.

V and J are TRBV14 and TRBJ2-7, with TRBD1 matching 7 bases. The source is a middle-aged woman in good health. Sequencing was done on a sample of blood. Here the CDR3 reads CASSQKGAPLYEQYF. CDR3 DNA: TGTGCCAGCAGCCAAAAGGGGGCCCCTCTCTACGAGCAGTACTTC.